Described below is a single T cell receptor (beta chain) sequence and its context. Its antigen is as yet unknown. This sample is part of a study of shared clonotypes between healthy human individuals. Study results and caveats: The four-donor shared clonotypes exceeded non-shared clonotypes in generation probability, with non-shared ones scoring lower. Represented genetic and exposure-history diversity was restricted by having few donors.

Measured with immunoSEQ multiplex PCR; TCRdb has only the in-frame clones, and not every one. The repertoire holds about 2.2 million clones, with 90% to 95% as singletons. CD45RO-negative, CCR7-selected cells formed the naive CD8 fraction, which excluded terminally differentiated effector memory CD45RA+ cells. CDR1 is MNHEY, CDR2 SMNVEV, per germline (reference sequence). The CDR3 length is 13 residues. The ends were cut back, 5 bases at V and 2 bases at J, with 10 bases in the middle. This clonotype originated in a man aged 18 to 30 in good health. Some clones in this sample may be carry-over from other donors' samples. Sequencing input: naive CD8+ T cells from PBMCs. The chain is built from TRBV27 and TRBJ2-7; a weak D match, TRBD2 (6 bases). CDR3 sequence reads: CASSHGRPYEQYF. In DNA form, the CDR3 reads TGTGCCAGCAGTCACGGGAGACCCTACGAGCAGTACTTC.